This TCR beta chain was observed in a study of cytomegalovirus exposure and HLA in healthy donors. Study-level results: Reportedly, fewer N-insertions than the approximately 690-donor mean appeared in an Asian-associated ancestry cluster in a later analysis.

For this clone: Its antigen remains unknown.

This PCR relied on a set of 60 Vbeta primers and 13 Jbeta primers. Assay used: immunoSEQ multiplex PCR; TCRdb lists only in-frame clones, some missing. The sample comprises 130,000 or so clones, around four fifths of which are singletons, and 2.1% rests with the top ten. Trimming took off 3 bases at V and 7 bases at J, with 19 bases between the two ends. In germline, CDR1 is MDHEN, CDR2 SYDVKM. The CDR3 is made up of 16 amino acids. The TCR originated in a woman aged 35 to 49 in good health and CMV-seropositive. This rearrangement joins TRBV28 to TRBJ2-1; the D gene is possibly TRBD2 (7 bases). Sequencing was done on a sample of PBMCs. CDR3 DNA sequence: TGTGCCAGCAGTTTGGCGCGGGGGCAGGGGAGGAATGAGCAGTTCTTC. Encoded protein: CASSLARGQGRNEQFF.